This TCR beta chain was recorded in a study of shared clonotypes between healthy human individuals. Clones were sequenced by immunoSEQ multiplex PCR, and TCRdb holds only the in-frame ones, with some missing. In the table there are approximately 480,000 clones, 60% to 80% of which are singletons. This clone was seen a single time. Sequencing input: PBMCs. The clonotype originates from a woman in her forties in good health. Some clones in this sample may be carry-over from other donors' samples.

CDR3 in DNA: TGTGCCAGCAACCTCAGGGGGTCCTACAATGAGCAGTTCTTC. Its translation: CASNLRGSYNEQFF. This chain links TRBV6-1 with TRBJ2-1, with 7 nucleotides matching TRBD1. CDR3 length equals 14 residues. Per germline, CDR1 MNHNS and CDR2 SASEGT. J gave up 1 base and V 7 bases, and 4 bases lay outside the gene matches.